The subject of this entry is one TCR beta chain. Its antigen remains unknown. The V gene lost 1 base and the J gene lost 7 bases, with 17 bases spanning the gap. The CDR3 contains 15 residues. Per the germline V gene, CDR1 is SGHTA and CDR2 is FQGNSA. These data originate in a study of cytomegalovirus exposure and HLA in healthy donors. Study-wide results and limits: Analyzed later, association rates of TCRs varied across HLA loci, with DRB1 most and HLA-C fewest.

60 Vbeta and 13 Jbeta primers were used in PCR. Sequencing was performed with immunoSEQ multiplex PCR; in TCRdb, only in-frame clones are kept and a portion is missing. This sample yields 150,000 to 200,000 clones, of which just over 70% are seen a single time; 2% to 2.5% belongs to the top ten. The clonotype originates from a human donor in good health. Material for sequencing was PBMCs. This chain joins TRBV7-2 and TRBJ2-7; perhaps TRBD1 as D (6 bases). CDR3 DNA: TGTGCCAGCAGCTTAGTGGGTAACAGGGTGGGGGAGCAGTACTTC. Translated, it gives CASSLVGNRVGEQYF.